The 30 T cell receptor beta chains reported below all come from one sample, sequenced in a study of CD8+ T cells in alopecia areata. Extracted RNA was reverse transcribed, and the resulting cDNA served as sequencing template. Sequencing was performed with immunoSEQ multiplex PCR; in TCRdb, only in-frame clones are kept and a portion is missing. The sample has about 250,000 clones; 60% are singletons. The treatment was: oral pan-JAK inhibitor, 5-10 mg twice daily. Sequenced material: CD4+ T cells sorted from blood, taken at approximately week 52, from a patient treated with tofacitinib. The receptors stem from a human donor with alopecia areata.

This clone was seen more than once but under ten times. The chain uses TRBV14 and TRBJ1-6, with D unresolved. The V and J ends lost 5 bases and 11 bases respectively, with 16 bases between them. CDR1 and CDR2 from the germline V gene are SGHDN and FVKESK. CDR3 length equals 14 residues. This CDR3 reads CASSSFGSQTPLHF. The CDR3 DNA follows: TGTGCCAGCAGCTCCTTCGGCAGCCAGACACCCCTCCACTTT.

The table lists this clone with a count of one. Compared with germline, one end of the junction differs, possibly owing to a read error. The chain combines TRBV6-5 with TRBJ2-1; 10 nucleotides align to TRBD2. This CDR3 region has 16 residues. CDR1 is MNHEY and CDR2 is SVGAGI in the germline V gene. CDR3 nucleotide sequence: TGTGCCAGCAGTTCAGCGGGGCTAGCGGGGGACAAAGAGCAGTTCTTC. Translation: CASSSAGLAGDKEQFF.

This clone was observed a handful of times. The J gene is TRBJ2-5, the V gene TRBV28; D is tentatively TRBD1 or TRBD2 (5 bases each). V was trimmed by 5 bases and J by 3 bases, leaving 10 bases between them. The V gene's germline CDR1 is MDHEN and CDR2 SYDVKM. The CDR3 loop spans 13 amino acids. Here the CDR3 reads CASSEGREETQYF. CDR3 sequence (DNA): TGTGCCAGCAGTGAGGGACGGGAAGAGACCCAGTACTTC.

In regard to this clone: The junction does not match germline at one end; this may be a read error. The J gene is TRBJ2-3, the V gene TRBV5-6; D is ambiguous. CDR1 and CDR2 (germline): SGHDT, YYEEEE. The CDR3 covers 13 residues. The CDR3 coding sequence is TGCGCCAGCAGACCCCCAAACACAGATACGCAGTATTTT. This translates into CASRPPNTDTQYF.

CDR3 DNA sequence: TGTGCCAGCAGCTCAAAGATTGGCGGCTACACCTTC. Encoded protein: CASSSKIGGYTF. This chain uses TRBV7-2 with TRBJ1-2; D not certain. CDR1 SGHTA and CDR2 FQGNSA come from the germline V gene. This CDR3 contains 12 residues. V lost 4 bases and J lost 8, with 11 bases in between.

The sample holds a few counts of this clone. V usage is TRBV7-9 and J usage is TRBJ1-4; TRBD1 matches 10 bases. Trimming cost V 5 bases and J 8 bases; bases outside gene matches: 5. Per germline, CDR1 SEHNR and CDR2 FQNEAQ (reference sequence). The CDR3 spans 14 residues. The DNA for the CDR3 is TGTGCCAGCAGCCGCTCGGGACAGGGGGAAAAACTGTTTTTT. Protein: CASSRSGQGEKLFF.

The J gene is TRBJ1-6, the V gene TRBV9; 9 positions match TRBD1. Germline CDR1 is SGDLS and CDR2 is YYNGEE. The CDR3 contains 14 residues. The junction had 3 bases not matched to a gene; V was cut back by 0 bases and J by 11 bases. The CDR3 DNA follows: TGTGCCAGCAGCGTAGGACAGGGGGGAACACCCCTCCACTTT. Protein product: CASSVGQGGTPLHF. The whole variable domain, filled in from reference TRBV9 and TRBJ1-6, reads DSGVTQTPKHLITATGQRVTLRCSPRSGDLSVYWYQQSLDQGLQFLIQYYNGEERAKGNILERFSAQQFPDLHSELNLSSLELGDSALYFCASSVGQGGTPLHFGNGTRLTVT.

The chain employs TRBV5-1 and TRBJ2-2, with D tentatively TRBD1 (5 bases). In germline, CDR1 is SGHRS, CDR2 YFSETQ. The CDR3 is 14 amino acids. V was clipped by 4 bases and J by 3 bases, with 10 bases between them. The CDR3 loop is CASSHGRDTGELFF. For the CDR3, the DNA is TGCGCCAGCAGCCACGGCAGGGACACCGGGGAGCTGTTTTTT. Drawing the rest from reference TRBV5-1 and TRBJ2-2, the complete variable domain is KAGVTQTPRYLIKTRGQQVTLSCSPISGHRSVSWYQQTPGQGLQFLFEYFSETQRNKGNFPGRFSGRQFSNSRSEMNVSTLELGDSALYLCASSHGRDTGELFFGEGSRLTVL.

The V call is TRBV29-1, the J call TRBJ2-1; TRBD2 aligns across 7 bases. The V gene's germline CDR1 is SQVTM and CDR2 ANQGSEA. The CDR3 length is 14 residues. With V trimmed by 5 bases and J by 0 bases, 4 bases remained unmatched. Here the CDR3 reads CSVRGVLSYNEQFF. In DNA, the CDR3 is TGCAGCGTTCGGGGGGTCCTCTCCTACAATGAGCAGTTCTTC.

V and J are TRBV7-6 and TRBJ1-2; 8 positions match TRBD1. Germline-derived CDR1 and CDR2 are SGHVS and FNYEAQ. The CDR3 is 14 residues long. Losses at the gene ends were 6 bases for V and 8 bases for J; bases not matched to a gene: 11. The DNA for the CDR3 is TGTGCCAGCAGTCCGAATCGACAGGGGAAGGGCTACACCTTC. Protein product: CASSPNRQGKGYTF. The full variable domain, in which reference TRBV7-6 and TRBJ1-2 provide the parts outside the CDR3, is GAGVSQSPRYKVTKRGQDVALRCDPISGHVSLYWYRQALGQGPEFLTYFNYEAQQDKSGLPNDRFSAERPEGSISTLTIQRTEQRDSAMYRCASSPNRQGKGYTFGSGTRLTVV.

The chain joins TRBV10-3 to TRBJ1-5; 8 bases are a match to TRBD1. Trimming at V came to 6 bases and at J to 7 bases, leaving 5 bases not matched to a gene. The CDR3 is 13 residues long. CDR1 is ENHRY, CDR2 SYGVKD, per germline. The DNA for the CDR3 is TGTGCCATCAGCATCGGACAGGGACAGCCCCAGCATTTT. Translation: CAISIGQGQPQHF.

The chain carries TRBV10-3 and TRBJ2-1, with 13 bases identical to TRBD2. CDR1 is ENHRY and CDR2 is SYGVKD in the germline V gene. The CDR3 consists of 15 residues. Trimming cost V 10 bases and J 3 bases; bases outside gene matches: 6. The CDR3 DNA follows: TGTGCCACCGGGACTAGCGGGGTGATCTACAATGAGCAGTTCTTC. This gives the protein CATGTSGVIYNEQFF.

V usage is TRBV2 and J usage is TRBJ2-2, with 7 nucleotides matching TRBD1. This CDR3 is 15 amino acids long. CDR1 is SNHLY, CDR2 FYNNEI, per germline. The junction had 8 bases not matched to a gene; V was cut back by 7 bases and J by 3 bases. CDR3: CASTRQGWDTGELFF. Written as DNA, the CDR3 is TGTGCCAGCACCCGACAGGGTTGGGACACCGGGGAGCTGTTTTTT.

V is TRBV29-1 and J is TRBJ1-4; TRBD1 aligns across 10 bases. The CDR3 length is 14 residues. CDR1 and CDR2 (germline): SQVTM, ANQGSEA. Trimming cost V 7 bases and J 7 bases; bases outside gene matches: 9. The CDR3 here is CSAIGQGGPEKLFF. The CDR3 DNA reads TGCAGCGCCATCGGACAGGGGGGCCCTGAAAAACTGTTTTTT.

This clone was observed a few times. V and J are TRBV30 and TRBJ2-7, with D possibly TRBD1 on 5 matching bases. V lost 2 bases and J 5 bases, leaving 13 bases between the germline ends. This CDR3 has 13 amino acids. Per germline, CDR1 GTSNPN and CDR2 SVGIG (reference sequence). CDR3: CAWSRSGRNEQYF. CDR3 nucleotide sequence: TGTGCCTGGAGTAGGTCAGGGCGCAACGAGCAGTACTTC.

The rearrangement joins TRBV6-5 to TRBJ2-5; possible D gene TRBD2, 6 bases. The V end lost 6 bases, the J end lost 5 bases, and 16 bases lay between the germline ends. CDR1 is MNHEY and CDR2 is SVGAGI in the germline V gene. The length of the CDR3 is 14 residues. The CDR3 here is CASSRSGLIETQYF. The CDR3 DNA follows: TGTGCCAGCAGCCGGTCGGGACTCATTGAGACCCAGTACTTC.

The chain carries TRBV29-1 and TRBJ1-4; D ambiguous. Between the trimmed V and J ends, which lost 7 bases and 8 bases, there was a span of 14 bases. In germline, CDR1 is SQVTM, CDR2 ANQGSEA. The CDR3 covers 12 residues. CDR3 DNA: TGCAGCGCCTCCTTTGGGAGGGAAAAACTGTTTTTT. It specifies CSASFGREKLFF.

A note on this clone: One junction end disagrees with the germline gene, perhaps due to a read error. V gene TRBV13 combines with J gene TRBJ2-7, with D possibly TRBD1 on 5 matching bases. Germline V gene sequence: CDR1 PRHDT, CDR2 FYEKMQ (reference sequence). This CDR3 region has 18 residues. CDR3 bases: TGTGCCAGCACCTTACGAAGCAGGGTGAACCCCTCCTCCTACGAGCAGTACTTC. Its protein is CASTLRSRVNPSSYEQYF.

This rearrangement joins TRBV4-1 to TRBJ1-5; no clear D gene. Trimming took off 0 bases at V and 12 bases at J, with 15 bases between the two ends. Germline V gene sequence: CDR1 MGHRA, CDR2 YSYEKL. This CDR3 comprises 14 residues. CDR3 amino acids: CASSQDRGSGDQHF. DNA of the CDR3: TGCGCCAGCAGCCAAGATCGCGGTAGCGGAGACCAGCATTTT.

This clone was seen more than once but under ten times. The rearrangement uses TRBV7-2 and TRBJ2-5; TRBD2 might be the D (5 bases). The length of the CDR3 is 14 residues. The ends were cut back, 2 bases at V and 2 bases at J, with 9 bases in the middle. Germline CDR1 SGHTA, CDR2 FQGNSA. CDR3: CASSLTPGQETQYF. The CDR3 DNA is TGTGCCAGCAGCTTAACCCCGGGGCAAGAGACCCAGTACTTC. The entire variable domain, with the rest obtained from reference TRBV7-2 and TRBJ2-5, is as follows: GAGVSQSPSNKVTEKGKDVELRCDPISGHTALYWYRQSLGQGLEFLIYFQGNSAPDKSGLPSDRFSAERTGGSVSTLTIQRTQQEDSAVYLCASSLTPGQETQYFGPGTRLLVL.

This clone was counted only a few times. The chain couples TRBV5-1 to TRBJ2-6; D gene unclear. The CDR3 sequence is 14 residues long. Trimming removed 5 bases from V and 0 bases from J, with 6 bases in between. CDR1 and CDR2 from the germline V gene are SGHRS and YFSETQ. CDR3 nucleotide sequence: TGCGCCAGCAGGGGAAGCTCTGGGGCCAACGTCCTGACTTTC. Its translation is CASRGSSGANVLTF.

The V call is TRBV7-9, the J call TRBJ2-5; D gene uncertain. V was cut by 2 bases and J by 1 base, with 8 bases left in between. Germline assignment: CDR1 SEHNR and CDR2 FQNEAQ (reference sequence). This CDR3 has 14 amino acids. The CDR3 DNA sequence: TGTGCCAGCAGCTTAATGGCCGCCCAAGAGACCCAGTACTTC. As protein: CASSLMAAQETQYF.

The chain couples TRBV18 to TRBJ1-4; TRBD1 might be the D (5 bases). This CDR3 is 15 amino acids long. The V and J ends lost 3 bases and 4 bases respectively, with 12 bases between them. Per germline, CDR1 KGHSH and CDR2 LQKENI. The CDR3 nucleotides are TGTGCCAGCTCACCGGCCGGGGCCTATAATGAAAAACTGTTTTTT. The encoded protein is CASSPAGAYNEKLFF.

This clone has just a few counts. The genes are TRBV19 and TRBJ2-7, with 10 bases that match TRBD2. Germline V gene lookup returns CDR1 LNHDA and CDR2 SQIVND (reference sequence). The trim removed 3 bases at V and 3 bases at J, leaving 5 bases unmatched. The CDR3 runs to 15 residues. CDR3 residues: CASSMNPSGGYEQYF. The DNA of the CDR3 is TGTGCCAGTAGTATGAATCCTAGCGGGGGCTACGAGCAGTACTTC.

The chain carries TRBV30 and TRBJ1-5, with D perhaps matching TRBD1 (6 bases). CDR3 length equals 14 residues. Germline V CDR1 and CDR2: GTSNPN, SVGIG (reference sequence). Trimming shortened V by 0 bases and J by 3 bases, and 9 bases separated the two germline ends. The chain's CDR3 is CAWSVQGPNQPQHF. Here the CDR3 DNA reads TGTGCCTGGAGTGTACAGGGACCCAATCAGCCCCAGCATTTT.

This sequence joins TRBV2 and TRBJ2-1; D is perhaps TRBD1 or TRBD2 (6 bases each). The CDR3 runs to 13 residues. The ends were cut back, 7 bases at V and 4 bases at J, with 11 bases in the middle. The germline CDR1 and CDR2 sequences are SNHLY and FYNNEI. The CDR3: CASKGGAYNEQFF. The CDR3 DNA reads TGTGCCAGCAAGGGGGGAGCATACAATGAGCAGTTCTTC.

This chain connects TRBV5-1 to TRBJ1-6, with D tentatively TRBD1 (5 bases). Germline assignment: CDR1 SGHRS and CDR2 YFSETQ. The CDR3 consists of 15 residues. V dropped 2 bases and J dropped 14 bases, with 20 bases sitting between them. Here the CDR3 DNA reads TGCGCCAGCAGCTTAGCCGTAGGGGCGGACGCGACCCTCCACTTT. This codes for CASSLAVGADATLHF.

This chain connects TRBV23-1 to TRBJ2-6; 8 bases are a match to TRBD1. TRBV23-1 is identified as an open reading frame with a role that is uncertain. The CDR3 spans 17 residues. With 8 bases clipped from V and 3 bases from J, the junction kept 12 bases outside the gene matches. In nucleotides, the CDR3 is TGCGCCAGCGGGACAGGAGAGCAAGTCTGTGGGGCCAACGTCCTGACTTTC. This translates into CASGTGEQVCGANVLTF.

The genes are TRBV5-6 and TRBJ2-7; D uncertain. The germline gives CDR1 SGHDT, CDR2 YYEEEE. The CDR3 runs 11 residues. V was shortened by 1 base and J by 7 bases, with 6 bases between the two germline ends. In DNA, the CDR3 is TGTGCCAGCAGCTTGCTCACAGAGCAGTACTTC. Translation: CASSLLTEQYF.

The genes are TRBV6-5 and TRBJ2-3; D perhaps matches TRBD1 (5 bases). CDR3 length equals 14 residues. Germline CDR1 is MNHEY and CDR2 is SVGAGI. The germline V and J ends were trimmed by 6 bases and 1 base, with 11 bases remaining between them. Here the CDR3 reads CASRMVGGTDTQYF. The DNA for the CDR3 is TGTGCCAGCAGAATGGTAGGGGGCACAGATACGCAGTATTTT.